This T cell receptor beta chain emerged from a study of T-cell memory formation after mild COVID-19. Regarding the study as a whole: Day 37-peaking second-wave clones had unconfirmed SARS-CoV-2 specificity. Whereas later expanders leaned CD4+, clones contracting day 15 to 85 showed a balanced CD4/CD8 makeup.

Each CDR3 protein gets one entry after TCRdb re-called the 5' RACE reads with MiXCR. The repertoire includes hundreds of thousands of distinct CDR3 sequences, 25% to 30% of them detected once, and roughly 13% sits in the top ten. Trimming took 5 bases from V and 9 from J, leaving 12 bases between them. Looked up from germline, CDR1 is SGHRS and CDR2 is YFSETQ. This CDR3 is 12 amino acids long. Worth noting for this clonotype: Its specificity is not known.

This chain connects TRBV5-1 to TRBJ1-5; D ambiguous. The source of this sequence is an adult woman who had mild COVID-19 (a few samples of this study predate the infection). Cell type and time point are not known. Sequencing input: PBMCs or a T cell subset sorted from them (not recorded which). The CDR3 protein is CASRGSFGPQHF. DNA of the CDR3: TGCGCCAGCAGGGGTTCGTTTGGGCCCCAGCATTTT.